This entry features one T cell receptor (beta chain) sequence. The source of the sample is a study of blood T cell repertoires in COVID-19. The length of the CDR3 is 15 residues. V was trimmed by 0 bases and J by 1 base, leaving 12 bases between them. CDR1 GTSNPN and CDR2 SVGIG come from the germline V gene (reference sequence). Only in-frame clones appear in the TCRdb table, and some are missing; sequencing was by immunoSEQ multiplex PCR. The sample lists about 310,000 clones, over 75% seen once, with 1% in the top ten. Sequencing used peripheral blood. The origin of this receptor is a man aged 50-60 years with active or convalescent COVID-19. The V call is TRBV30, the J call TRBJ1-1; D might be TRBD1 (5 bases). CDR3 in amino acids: CAWSVRGLSNTEAFF. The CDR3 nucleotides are TGTGCCTGGAGTGTACGGGGACTCTCGAACACTGAAGCTTTCTTT. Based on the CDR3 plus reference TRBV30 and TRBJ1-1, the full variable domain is SQTIHQWPATLVQPVGSPLSLECTVEGTSNPNLYWYRQAAGRGLQLLFYSVGIGQISSEVPQNLSASRPQDRQFILSSKKLLLSDSGFYLCAWSVRGLSNTEAFFGQGTRLTVV.